This T cell receptor beta chain was retrieved from a study of blood T cell repertoires in COVID-19 (dated by TCRdb to about 2020). For the wider study: Samples from collaborators originated in the United States, Italy and Spain and spanned both the acute and convalescent phases of COVID-19. The samples were drawn from the first 160 participants of the ongoing ImmuneRACE study and from under 1,500 subjects provided by 6 global collaborators. The repertoires were released in a freely available public database intended as a resource for research on the immune response to SARS-CoV-2. The dataset comprised deeply sampled blood TCRbeta repertoires from subjects exposed to, actively infected with, or recovered from COVID-19. Sample metadata almost always included a de-identified subject ID, COVID-19 status, age in years and sex. The prospective study material was composed of cDNA or gDNA derived from T cells, B-cell-depleted T cells, or PBMCs. Where available, HLA class I and class II types were taken from metadata supplied by the sample provider and were not determined by assay-based typing.

The CDR1 and CDR2 encoded by the germline V gene (reference sequence) are LNHDA and SQIVND. V ends up 4 bases short and J 4 bases short, with an unmatched junction base count of 7. From the cysteine up to the phenylalanine, the CDR3 has a length of 15 residues. Of all the DNA, just the CDR3 is kept, 45 bases in frame from base 1. Collaborating institutions collected whole blood in K2EDTA tubes following their own protocols. For TCRbeta analysis, collaborators shipped samples as frozen whole blood, isolated PBMCs, or DNA extracted from either of those sample types. Beyond this particular receptor, the publication reports: How much clinical and demographic metadata was included differed by source and by participant, and the metadata was provided uncurated.

TCRbeta CDR3 regions were amplified from genomic DNA using the immunoSEQ Assay, a bias-controlled multiplex PCR. Per the original workflow: The number of nucleated cells in each sample was estimated from the amplification of reference gene primers within the assay. To quantify the absolute abundance of each unique TCRbeta CDR3 rearrangement, sequence reads were collapsed and filtered. Productive Simpson clonality was computed per sample as the square root of Simpson's diversity index over productive rearrangements. Held by TCRdb, this immuneACCESS table contains in-frame sequences only and omits some clones. Under half of the omission traces to an unresolved V gene where checked; the cause of the rest is unknown. V and J calls and clone size are those listed in that table; D and trimming were worked out from the DNA. The sample table lists tens of thousands of clones, approximately 82% of them with a count of one. 6% to 6.5% of the sample comes from the top ten.

This clone was detected once. Its target antigen remains unknown. Base qualities are not at hand, and no much larger clone is one base apart. This clonotype originated in an elderly woman with acute or convalescent COVID-19. The rearrangement combines TRBV19 with TRBJ2-1; the junction holds 7 bases that match TRBD1. Sequenced: peripheral blood. CDR3 reads: CASSTQGDPYNEQFF. The nucleotide sequence reads as follows: TGTGCCAGTAGTACGCAGGGGGATCCGTACAATGAGCAGTTCTTC.